One sample yielded the 26 T cell receptor beta chains listed below, sequenced in a study of T cells expressing NK-cell markers. TCRdb reanalyzed the 5' RACE reads, giving one entry per CDR3 protein sequence and no DNA. The sample includes approximately 380,000 distinct CDR3 sequences. The sequencing input was blood T cells: a sorted CD56 or NKG2C T cell subset, CD4+ or CD8+ T cells, or bulk PBMC T cells (not recorded which). These receptors all stem from a man aged 18-70 years in good health.

V usage is TRBV24-1 and J usage is TRBJ2-3; TCRdb calls TRBD1, which cannot be checked without DNA. CDR3 length: 16 amino acids. Germline CDR1 and CDR2: KGHDR and SFDVKD. The CDR3 spells CATTDWGQLFTDTQYF.

This chain connects TRBV20-1 to TRBJ2-7; TCRdb gives TRBD2 as the D gene, but with no DNA this cannot be confirmed. This CDR3 contains 15 residues. Germline CDR1 reads DFQATT; CDR2 reads SNEGSKA (reference sequence). The CDR3 loop is CSARGASGGIYEQYF.

V is TRBV19 and J is TRBJ2-5; lacking DNA, the TRBD1 call made by TCRdb goes unchecked. The CDR3 spans 15 residues. CDR1 LNHDA and CDR2 SQIVND come from the germline V gene (reference sequence). The CDR3 reads CASSVRQGFGETQYF. Together with reference TRBV19 and TRBJ2-5, the CDR3 gives the full variable domain: DGGITQSPKYLFRKEGQNVTLSCEQNLNHDAMYWYRQDPGQGLRLIYYSQIVNDFQKGDIAEGYSVSREKKESFPLTVTSAQKNPTAFYLCASSVRQGFGETQYFGPGTRLLVL.

The V and J genes are TRBV20-1 and TRBJ2-1. Germline V gene data show CDR1 as DFQATT and CDR2 as SNEGSKA (reference sequence). CDR3 size: 16 residues. CDR3 sequence: CSARVRRRDSYNEQFF.

The rearrangement uses TRBV12-3 or TRBV12-4 and TRBJ2-3; the D gene TCRdb calls, TRBD2, cannot be checked with no DNA. This CDR3 has 14 amino acids. CDR3 sequence: CASLSGGAADTQYF.

The chain has TRBV12-5 and TRBJ2-7; as DNA is missing, the TRBD1 call by TCRdb cannot be tested. The germline gives CDR1 LGHNT, CDR2 FRNRAP. This CDR3 contains 15 residues. The CDR3 sequence is CASGNPDRRNYEQYF.

This chain links TRBV20-1 with TRBJ2-5; TCRdb selects TRBD2, and the lack of DNA leaves this call unchecked. This CDR3 is 13 amino acids long. Per the germline V gene, CDR1 is DFQATT and CDR2 is SNEGSKA (reference sequence). The CDR3 here is CSARGLYQETQYF.

The chain carries TRBV6-5 and TRBJ2-7. CDR3 length: 15 residues. The germline CDR1 and CDR2 sequences are MNHEY and SVGAGI. CDR3 protein: CASSYSATNPIEQYF.

The rearrangement joins TRBV13 to TRBJ2-7. Germline V gene data show CDR1 as PRHDT and CDR2 as FYEKMQ (reference sequence). The CDR3 loop spans 12 amino acids. CDR3 amino acids: CASSQLGFEQYF.

The rearrangement uses TRBV19 and TRBJ2-2. The CDR3 runs to 15 residues. Germline CDR1 LNHDA, CDR2 SQIVND (reference sequence). CDR3 sequence: CASSTGDSNTGELFF.

The chain combines TRBV5-1 with TRBJ2-7; absent DNA, TCRdb's TRBD1 call cannot be checked. The CDR3 is 15 amino acids. Looked up from germline, CDR1 is SGHRS and CDR2 is YFSETQ. CDR3 amino acids: CASSFRDLNSYEQYF.

The chain carries TRBV3-1 and TRBJ2-3. CDR1 is LGHDT and CDR2 is YNNKEL in the germline V gene (reference sequence). The CDR3 consists of 16 residues. CDR3: CASSQDRLAGSDTQYF.

The CDR3 sequence is CASTRQGPYQPQHF. V and J are TRBV6-1 and TRBJ1-5; without DNA, the TCRdb call of TRBD1 cannot be checked. This CDR3 is 14 amino acids long. The V gene's germline CDR1 is MNHNS and CDR2 SASEGT.

The J gene is TRBJ2-3, the V gene TRBV5-1; lacking DNA, the TRBD1 call made by TCRdb goes unchecked. The germline V gene has CDR1 SGHRS and CDR2 YFSETQ. The CDR3 has 17 amino acids. The CDR3 loop is CASSLGTGTGVSDTQYF.

The chain recombines TRBV7-9 with TRBJ1-2; TCRdb proposes TRBD1, but this gene call is untestable without DNA. Germline loops: CDR1 SEHNR, CDR2 FQNEAQ (reference sequence). The CDR3 spans 14 residues. CDR3 residues: CASGPAGRIYGYTF.

The chain is built from TRBV12-3 or TRBV12-4 and TRBJ2-3; no DNA is available, so the TRBD1 call from TCRdb remains unchecked. The CDR3 is 14 residues long. CDR3 in amino acids: CASSSGRGRRTQYF.

The chain is built from TRBV3-1 and TRBJ2-2; TCRdb reports TRBD1, a call that lacks DNA to check it against. Per the germline V gene, CDR1 is LGHDT and CDR2 is YNNKEL (reference sequence). CDR3 length: 16 residues. This chain's CDR3 is CASSRAGTGVAGELFF.

V usage is TRBV6-1 and J usage is TRBJ2-5; with no DNA, the TCRdb D assignment of TRBD1 cannot be verified. CDR3 size: 14 residues. Germline loops: CDR1 MNHNS, CDR2 SASEGT. The CDR3 sequence is CASSPLGLKETQYF.

CDR3 sequence: CASRETGGRQETQYF. The chain carries TRBV2 and TRBJ2-5; TCRdb's D gene call, TRBD1, goes unchecked for lack of DNA. The CDR3 has 15 amino acids. Germline V CDR1 and CDR2: SNHLY, FYNNEI. The whole variable domain, remainder taken from reference TRBV2 and TRBJ2-5, is EPEVTQTPSHQVTQMGQEVILRCVPISNHLYFYWYRQILGQKVEFLVSFYNNEISEKSEIFDDQFSVERPDGSNFTLKIRSTKLEDSAMYFCASRETGGRQETQYFGPGTRLLVL.

V usage is TRBV18 and J usage is TRBJ2-7. Per germline, CDR1 KGHSH and CDR2 LQKENI. The CDR3 is made up of 15 amino acids. This CDR3 reads CASSPKTATPYEQYF.

V gene TRBV28 combines with J gene TRBJ1-1; TCRdb gives TRBD1 as the D gene, but with no DNA this cannot be confirmed. This CDR3 is built from 14 residues. Germline values: CDR1 MDHEN, CDR2 SYDVKM. CDR3: CASNPPRGGTEAFF. Combining the CDR3 with reference TRBV28 and TRBJ1-1 gives the whole variable domain DVKVTQSSRYLVKRTGEKVFLECVQDMDHENMFWYRQDPGLGLRLIYFSYDVKMKEKGDIPEGYSVSREKKERFSLILESASTNQTSMYLCASNPPRGGTEAFFGQGTRLTVV.

The V gene is TRBV28, the J gene TRBJ1-2; TCRdb lists TRBD1, though no DNA is available to test this call. From germline, CDR1 is MDHEN and CDR2 SYDVKM. The CDR3 contains 14 residues. This CDR3 is CASSRTGGVYGYTF.

The J gene is TRBJ2-2, the V gene TRBV2. Germline CDR1 and CDR2: SNHLY and FYNNEI. The CDR3 spans 15 residues. The CDR3 spells CASSEQFMNTGELFF. Using reference TRBV2 and TRBJ2-2 for the parts outside the CDR3, the full variable domain is EPEVTQTPSHQVTQMGQEVILRCVPISNHLYFYWYRQILGQKVEFLVSFYNNEISEKSEIFDDQFSVERPDGSNFTLKIRSTKLEDSAMYFCASSEQFMNTGELFFGEGSRLTVL.

The rearrangement links TRBV5-1 to TRBJ2-1; the D call of TRBD1 rests on TCRdb alone, since no DNA is present to check it. The CDR3 sequence is 17 residues long. Germline CDR1 SGHRS, CDR2 YFSETQ. The CDR3 here is CASSLKGGTGAYNEQFF.

This chain uses TRBV11-2 with TRBJ2-3; there is no DNA to check the TCRdb D call of TRBD2. The CDR3 sequence is 16 residues long. Germline loops: CDR1 SGHAT, CDR2 FQNNGV. CDR3 sequence: CASSFLSGGRADTQYF.

The rearrangement uses TRBV2 and TRBJ2-5; as DNA is missing, the TRBD1 call by TCRdb cannot be tested. The CDR3 totals 13 residues. Germline values: CDR1 SNHLY, CDR2 FYNNEI. CDR3 protein: CASTGGRGETQYF.